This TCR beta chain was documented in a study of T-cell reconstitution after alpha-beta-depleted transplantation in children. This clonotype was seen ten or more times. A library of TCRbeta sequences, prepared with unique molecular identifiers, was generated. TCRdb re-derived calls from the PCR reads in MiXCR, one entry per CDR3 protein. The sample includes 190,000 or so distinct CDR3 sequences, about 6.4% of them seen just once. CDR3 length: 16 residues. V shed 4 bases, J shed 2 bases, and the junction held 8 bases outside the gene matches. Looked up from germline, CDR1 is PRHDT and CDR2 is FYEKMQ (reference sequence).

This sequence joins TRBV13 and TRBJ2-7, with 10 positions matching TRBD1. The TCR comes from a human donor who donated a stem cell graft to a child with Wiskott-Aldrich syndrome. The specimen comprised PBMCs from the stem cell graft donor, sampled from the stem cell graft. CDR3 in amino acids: CASSSYLDRGTYEQYF. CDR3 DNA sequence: TGTGCCAGCAGCTCGTACTTGGACAGGGGGACCTACGAGCAGTACTTC.